The 11 T cell receptor beta chains presented below share a single source sample, sequenced in a study of blood T cell repertoires in COVID-19 (TCRdb year 2020). Library creation used the immunoSEQ multiplex PCR assay. TCRdb took this table from immuneACCESS and kept in-frame rearrangements with V and J called. Such tables lack part of the clones; where checked against another copy, unresolved V genes explain under half of the gap, and the rest is unexplained. The sample table records about 490,000 clones; roughly 85% of these occur just once. Together, the top ten hold approximately 3.2% of the sample. Sequenced input: peripheral blood. All receptors come from a human donor in a cohort sampled during active COVID-19.

This chain links TRBV5-4 with TRBJ1-1; D ambiguous. The germline gives CDR1 SGHNT, CDR2 YYREEE (reference sequence). V shed 4 bases and J shed 1 base, with 11 bases lying between them. The CDR3 spans 14 residues. This chain's CDR3 is CASSRTAENTEAFF. CDR3 in DNA: TGTGCCAGCAGCCGAACCGCAGAGAACACTGAAGCTTTCTTT.

The chain carries TRBV18 and TRBJ2-5; the D gene is possibly TRBD2 (6 bases). This CDR3 has 15 residues. CDR1 KGHSH and CDR2 LQKENI come from the germline V gene. Between the trimmed V and J ends, which lost 5 bases and 5 bases, there was a span of 18 bases. CDR3 sequence (DNA): TGTGCCAGCTCAATCCGACTAGTAGATCGGGAGACCCAGTACTTC. It codes for CASSIRLVDRETQYF.

This clone was counted once. This CDR3 is also generated by other DNA sequences in the sample. The J gene is TRBJ1-5, the V gene TRBV5-4; the D is unclear. The CDR3 is 13 amino acids. V was pared by 3 bases and J by 6 bases, with 10 bases between. Germline values: CDR1 SGHNT, CDR2 YYREEE (reference sequence). Here the CDR3 reads CASSSDRGQPQHF. The CDR3 region has the DNA TGTGCCAGCAGCTCTGATCGGGGTCAGCCCCAGCATTTT.

Points on this clone: This sample also contains other DNA sequences that code for the same CDR3. The chain employs TRBV5-1 and TRBJ2-7; 10 bases fit TRBD2. The V gene end was trimmed by 0 bases and the J gene end by 1 base; junction bases not matched to a gene: 4. The CDR3 length is 16 residues. The germline CDR1 and CDR2 sequences are SGHRS and YFSETQ. The CDR3 bases are TGCGCCAGCAGCTTGGGGACTAGCGGATTTTCCTACGAGCAGTACTTC. Translating it yields CASSLGTSGFSYEQYF.

The V call is TRBV6-6, the J call TRBJ2-7; weak D call: TRBD1 (5 bases). CDR1 and CDR2 from the germline V gene are MNHNY and SVGAGI (reference sequence). V gave up 4 bases and J gave up 3 bases, with 10 bases separating them. The length of the CDR3 is 13 residues. As DNA, the CDR3 is TGTGCCAGCAGTTCCTCCGACAGCTACGAGCAGTACTTC. Its translation: CASSSSDSYEQYF.

This clone was detected only a few times. This sequence joins TRBV28 and TRBJ2-1; D is unclear. Germline-derived CDR1 and CDR2 are MDHEN and SYDVKM. Trimming cost V 1 base and J 15 bases, with 13 bases left between them. CDR3 length: 12 residues. CDR3 amino acids: CASSLSRSRWFF. CDR3 DNA: TGTGCCAGCAGTTTATCTAGGTCGAGGTGGTTCTTC.

The chain recombines TRBV5-4 with TRBJ2-5, with TRBD2 matching over 14 bases. V shed 9 bases, J shed 2 bases, and the junction held 3 bases outside the gene matches. Germline loops: CDR1 SGHNT, CDR2 YYREEE (reference sequence). There are 14 residues in the CDR3. CDR3 nucleotide sequence: TGTGCCATCCGACTAGCGGGAGGGCAAGAGACCCAGTACTTC. Translated, it gives CAIRLAGGQETQYF. The full variable domain, in which reference TRBV5-4 and TRBJ2-5 provide the parts outside the CDR3, is ETGVTQSPTHLIKTRGQQVTLRCSSQSGHNTVSWYQQALGQGPQFIFQYYREEENGRGNFPPRFSGLQFPNYSSELNVNALELDDSALYLCAIRLAGGQETQYFGPGTRLLVL.

V and J are TRBV15 and TRBJ1-1; D is undetermined. Germline CDR1 and CDR2: LNHNV and YYDKDF (reference sequence). Trimming shortened V by 5 bases and J by 1 base, and 8 bases separated the two germline ends. This CDR3 spans 13 amino acids. CDR3 DNA: TGTGCCACCAGCCCCCGACAGAACACTGAAGCTTTCTTT. Residues: CATSPRQNTEAFF.

This clone appeared once. The chain joins TRBV20-1 to TRBJ2-7; 9 bases are shared with TRBD2. CDR1 and CDR2 (germline): DFQATT, SNEGSKA (reference sequence). This CDR3 is 15 amino acids long. The trim removed 3 bases at V and 1 base at J, leaving 7 bases unmatched. CDR3 loop: CSASIGLAGSYEQYF. The CDR3 DNA sequence: TGCAGTGCTAGTATAGGGCTAGCGGGATCCTACGAGCAGTACTTC.

This sequence joins TRBV13 and TRBJ2-5; 10 bases agree with TRBD2. The germline V gene encodes CDR1 PRHDT and CDR2 FYEKMQ (reference sequence). Trimming cost V 3 bases and J 5 bases; bases outside gene matches: 12. The CDR3 has 17 residues. Here the CDR3 DNA reads TGTGCCAGCAGCTTTGTAGGGCTAGCGGGAGTCAGTGAGACCCAGTACTTC. Its protein is CASSFVGLAGVSETQYF.

This clone was seen a single time. The CDR3 DNA follows: TGTGCCACCAGCAGAGGGACAGTTGGCTACACCTTC. Translating gives CATSRGTVGYTF. The chain recombines TRBV15 with TRBJ1-2; D possibly corresponds to TRBD1 (6 bases). The ends were cut back, 1 base at V and 7 bases at J, with 7 bases in the middle. CDR1 is LNHNV, CDR2 YYDKDF, per germline (reference sequence). This CDR3 has 12 amino acids.